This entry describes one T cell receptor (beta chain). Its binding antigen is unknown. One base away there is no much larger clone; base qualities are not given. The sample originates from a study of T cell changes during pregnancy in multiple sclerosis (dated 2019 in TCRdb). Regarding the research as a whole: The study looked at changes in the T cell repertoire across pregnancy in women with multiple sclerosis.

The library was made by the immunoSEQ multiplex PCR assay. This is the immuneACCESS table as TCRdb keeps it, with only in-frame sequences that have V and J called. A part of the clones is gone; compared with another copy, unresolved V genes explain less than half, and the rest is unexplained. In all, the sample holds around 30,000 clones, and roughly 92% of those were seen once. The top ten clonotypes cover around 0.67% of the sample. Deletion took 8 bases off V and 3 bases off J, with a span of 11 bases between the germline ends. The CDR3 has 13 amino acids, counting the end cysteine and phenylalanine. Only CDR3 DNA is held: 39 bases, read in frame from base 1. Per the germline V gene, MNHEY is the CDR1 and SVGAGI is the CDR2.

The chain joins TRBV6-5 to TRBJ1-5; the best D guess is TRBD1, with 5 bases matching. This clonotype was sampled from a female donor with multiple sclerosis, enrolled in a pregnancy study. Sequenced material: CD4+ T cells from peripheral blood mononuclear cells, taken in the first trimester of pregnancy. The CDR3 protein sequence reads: CASGGVLNQPQHF. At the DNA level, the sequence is TGTGCCAGCGGGGGGGTACTCAATCAGCCCCAGCATTTT.